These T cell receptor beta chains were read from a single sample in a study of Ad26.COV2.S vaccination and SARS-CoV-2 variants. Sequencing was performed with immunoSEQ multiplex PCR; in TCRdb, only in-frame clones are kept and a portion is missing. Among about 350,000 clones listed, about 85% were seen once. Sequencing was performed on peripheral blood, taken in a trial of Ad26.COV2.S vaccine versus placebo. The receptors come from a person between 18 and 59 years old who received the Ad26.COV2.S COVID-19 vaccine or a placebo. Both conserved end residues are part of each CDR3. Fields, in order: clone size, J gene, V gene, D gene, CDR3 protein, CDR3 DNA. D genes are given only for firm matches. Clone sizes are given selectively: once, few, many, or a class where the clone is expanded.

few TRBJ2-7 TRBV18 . CASSPPLGSWQGYEQYF TGTGCCAGCTCACCACCGTTGGGTTCTTGGCAGGGCTACGAGCAGTACTTC
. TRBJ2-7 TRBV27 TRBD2 CASRPLAGVRYEQYF TGTGCCAGCAGACCTCTAGCGGGAGTGCGCTACGAGCAGTACTTC
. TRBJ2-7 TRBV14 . CASSQRPGLEYYEQYF TGTGCCAGCAGCCAAAGGCCGGGACTCGAGTACTACGAGCAGTACTTC
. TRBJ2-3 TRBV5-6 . CASSWGRYTDTQYF TGTGCCAGCAGCTGGGGACGGTACACAGATACGCAGTATTTT
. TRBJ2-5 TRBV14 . CASSQGLAFGTQYF TGTGCCAGCAGCCAAGGGCTAGCCTTCGGGACCCAGTACTTC
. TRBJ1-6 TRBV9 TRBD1 CASSAEEGANSPLHF TGTGCCAGCAGCGCCGAGGAGGGGGCTAATTCACCCCTCCACTTT
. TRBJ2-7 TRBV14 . CASSPGGNEQYF TGTGCCAGCAGCCCCGGCGGGAACGAGCAGTACTTC
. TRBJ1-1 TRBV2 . CASIRQLNTEAFF TGTGCCAGCATTCGACAGCTGAACACTGAAGCTTTCTTT
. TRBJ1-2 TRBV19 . CASSIDLLKGTYGYTF TGTGCCAGTAGTATAGATCTGCTAAAGGGGACCTATGGCTACACCTTC
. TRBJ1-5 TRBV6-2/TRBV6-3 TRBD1 CASSFDRDFNQPQHF TGTGCCAGCAGTTTCGACAGGGATTTTAATCAGCCCCAGCATTTT
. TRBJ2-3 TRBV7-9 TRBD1 CASSLSRDRPYTQYF TGTGCCAGCAGCTTAAGTAGGGACAGACCCTATACGCAGTATTTT
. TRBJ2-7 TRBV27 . CATSGGASYEQYF TGTGCCACCTCAGGGGGGGCGTCCTACGAGCAGTACTTC
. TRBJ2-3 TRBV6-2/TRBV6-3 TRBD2 CASSYPSGGARDTQYF TGTGCCAGCAGTTATCCTAGCGGGGGGGCCAGAGATACGCAGTATTTT
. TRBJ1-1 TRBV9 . CASSALMGTEAFF TGTGCCAGCAGCGCCTTGATGGGGACTGAAGCTTTCTTT
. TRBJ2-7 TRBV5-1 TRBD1 CASSLADRVGEQYF TGCGCCAGCAGCTTAGCGGACAGGGTTGGCGAGCAGTACTTC
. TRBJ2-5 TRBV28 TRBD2 CASRVSGRLLWETQYF TGTGCCAGCAGGGTTAGCGGGAGGCTTTTGTGGGAGACCCAGTACTTC
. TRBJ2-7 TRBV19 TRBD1 CASSPGTGGRYEQYF TGTGCCAGTAGCCCCGGGACAGGAGGACGCTACGAGCAGTACTTC
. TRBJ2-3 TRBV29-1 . CSVEGQNTDTQYF TGCAGCGTTGAAGGACAGAACACAGATACGCAGTATTTT
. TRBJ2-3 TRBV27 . CASSFKGPDTDTQYF TGTGCCAGCAGTTTTAAAGGTCCAGACACAGATACGCAGTATTTT
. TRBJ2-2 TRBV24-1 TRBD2 CATRTSGTGELFF TGTGCCACTAGGACTAGCGGAACCGGGGAGCTGTTTTTT
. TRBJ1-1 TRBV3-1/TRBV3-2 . CASSQTPRANTEAFF TGTGCCAGCAGCCAAACTCCCCGGGCCAACACTGAAGCTTTCTTT
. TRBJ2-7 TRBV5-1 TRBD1 CASSWETGGYEQYF TGCGCCAGCAGCTGGGAGACAGGGGGATACGAGCAGTACTTC
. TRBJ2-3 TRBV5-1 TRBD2 CASSLNLAGETDTQYF TGCGCCAGCAGCTTGAATCTAGCGGGGGAAACAGATACGCAGTATTTT
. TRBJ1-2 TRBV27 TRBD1 CASSLWGTGYGYTF TGTGCCAGCAGTTTATGGGGGACAGGATACGGCTACACCTTC
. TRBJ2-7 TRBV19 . CASSIERGGAYEQYF TGTGCCAGTAGTATAGAAAGGGGGGGGGCCTACGAGCAGTACTTC
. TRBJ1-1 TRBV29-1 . CSVRTKRLMNTEAFF TGCAGCGTTAGAACCAAACGCCTCATGAACACTGAAGCTTTCTTT
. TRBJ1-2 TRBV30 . CAWSVILRGSDGYTF TGTGCCTGGAGTGTAATCCTGAGGGGATCAGATGGCTACACCTTC
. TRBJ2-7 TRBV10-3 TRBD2 CAITSRLAEPSYEQYF TGTGCCATCACCTCTCGCCTAGCGGAACCCTCCTACGAGCAGTACTTC
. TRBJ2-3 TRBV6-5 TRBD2 CASSYSRVGGADTQYF TGTGCCAGCAGTTACTCGAGGGTGGGGGGGGCAGATACGCAGTATTTT
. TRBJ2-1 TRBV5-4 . CASSEARNEQFF TGTGCCAGCAGCGAGGCTCGGAATGAGCAGTTCTTC
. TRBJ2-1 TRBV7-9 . CASSESGSSYNEQFF TGTGCCAGCAGCGAAAGCGGCAGCTCCTACAATGAGCAGTTCTTC
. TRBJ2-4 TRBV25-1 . CASSDPEDVAKNIQYF TGTGCCAGCAGTGACCCCGAGGACGTAGCCAAAAACATTCAGTACTTC
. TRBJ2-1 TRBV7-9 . CASSLREGSRYEQFF TGTGCCAGCAGCTTACGCGAGGGCAGTCGATATGAGCAGTTCTTC
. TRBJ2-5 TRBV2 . CASRTGTLGETQYF TGTGCCAGCAGAACCGGGACTCTGGGAGAGACCCAGTACTTC